The TCR beta chain described here comes from a study of cytomegalovirus exposure and HLA in healthy donors (dated by TCRdb to 2016 to 2017). Notes on the research overall: An earlier analysis of roughly 610 of the donors reported about 260 Gb of sequence data and 117 million unique TCR beta sequences obtained from about 180 million T cells. Approximately 310 gigabases of sequencing data and 78 million or so unique TCR sequences were included in an early release covering around 650 HLA-typed donors. Of the approximately 400 genotyped donors, approximately 82% fell in the genetic ancestry cluster associated with self-reported Caucasian donors. The aim of the study was to test whether cataloging public T cell receptors could identify signatures of past pathogen exposure. Using immunosequencing, the study profiled T cell repertoires from 666 subjects and related those repertoires to cytomegalovirus serostatus. In addition to the first cohort of 500 to 850 subjects, a separate validation cohort of over 90 different subjects was used. To predict cytomegalovirus infection status, the study combined high-throughput TCR immunosequencing, statistical association of individual TCRs with disease status, and machine learning. To study patterns of TCR occurrence, a later analysis re-analyzed previously published TCR beta repertoires from 550 to 800 donors and added high-resolution HLA genotyping. In the later analysis, no new phenotypic data were used to find candidate immune exposures; instead, reliance was placed on TCR beta sequences and their occurrence across donors. To decide whether each TCR beta V gene segment behaved as functional or pseudogenic, an earlier analysis of fewer than 750 of the donors relied on high-throughput TCR beta sequencing. Donor age, sex, ethnicity and CMV serostatus were compiled together with the repertoire data. Genome-wide SNP genotypes for about 65% of the roughly 700 donors were used in a later genetic analysis, which treated that subset as a discovery cohort. All discovery cohort repertoires had been generated using a single sequencing platform. Both class I and class II loci were covered by HLA typing, at four-digit resolution. Typing coverage differed by locus: A, B, C, DRB1 and DQB1 were typed in roughly 620-640 donors, DQA1 in about 500, DPA1 in around 610, and DPB1 in around 440. Roughly 5 DR-DQ haplotypes were treated as single units for association and clustering because of strong linkage in the cohort. Among some 410 genotyped donors of the cohort, an average of roughly 240,000 unique TCR beta nucleotide sequences were sequenced per donor, around 18% of them non-productive. The investigation overall reported the following: Three of the identified cytomegalovirus-associated TCR beta chains were confirmed in vitro to be specific for cytomegalovirus antigens. According to the authors, the approach could potentially be generalized to other disease states and immunological phenotypes. Only TCR beta chains were sequenced in this cohort, and the absence of alpha or paired-chain data limited detectable features. Most CMV-associated TCR beta chains appeared to be HLA-restricted in a later analysis, and the HLA associations seemed to be driven largely by CMV exposure. Correlated functional status among segregating V segments might reflect linkage disequilibrium, but an unknown experimental factor could not be ruled out. A cluster of highly shared sequence variants was judged likely to be a technical artifact of the sequencing pipeline. In a later analysis, HLA-associated TCR beta chains were found to be more clonally expanded and to have lower generation probabilities than equally common non-associated chains. Immune exposure information for the cohort was limited to CMV serostatus. Because counts were too low, around 17 rarely observed V segments, including chromosome 9 orphons, were left out of the earlier analysis of some 600 of the donors. In a later genetic analysis, fewer N-insertions in productive TCRs were reported among donors in an Asian-associated ancestry cluster than the roughly 670-donor mean. In a later genetic analysis, a missense DCLRE1C variant was associated with V-gene and J-gene trimming of TCR beta chains, and the association was replicated in an independent cohort. Sequencing depth was assumed to be roughly uniform across donors in the presence/absence analyses, though that assumption may not hold. In an earlier analysis of approximately 600 of the donors, most TCR beta V segments were observed in productive rearrangements about 90% or about 30% of the time, broadly matching IMGT annotations. Some IMGT-functional V segments, including TRBV6-2 and TRBV6-3, could not be told apart with the 87-base-pair reads, so those segments were excluded. A later analysis associated about 18,000 TCR beta sequences with specific HLA alleles at a false discovery rate of 0.05. Across donors, most TCR sequences were observed very rarely, whereas some public TCRs were present in many individuals. The classifier was reported to diagnose cytomegalovirus status with high specificity and sensitivity in both the original and validation cohorts. Because HLA typing was unavailable for some donors at each locus, only the typed subset was used in association tests. Several of the top co-occurrence clusters appeared to be linked to parvovirus B19, influenza, CMV and Epstein-Barr virus, according to a later analysis. A later analysis found that TCR association rates varied across HLA loci, with DRB1 alleles showing the most associated TCRs and HLA-C alleles the fewest. The study gave a list of roughly 150 TCR beta chains associated with cytomegalovirus. When HLA alleles, especially DR and DQ, strongly co-occurred, attributing TCR associations to individual alleles was difficult. A further reported finding was that TCR beta sequences accurately predicted the HLA-A and HLA-B alleles for most subjects in the first cohort.

The cohort consisted of 666 healthy bone marrow donors. At the time of sampling, every cohort member was nominally healthy, though immune exposures that went unrecorded were likely present. The donor tested CMV seropositive, placing the donor among the approximately 310 seropositive members of the cohort. A peripheral blood sample was provided by each donor, and peripheral blood mononuclear cells were used for TCR beta sequencing. Genomic DNA was extracted from the blood cell samples with the Qiagen DNeasy Blood Extraction Kit. Trimming costs V 1 base and J 1 base, and their ends lie 14 bases apart. Taken from the germline V gene, the CDR1 and CDR2 loops are SGHDN and FVKESK. Its CDR3 holds 17 amino acids, cysteine through phenylalanine. This entry keeps only the CDR3 DNA: 51 bases, framed from base 1. Remarks on this clone: Which antigen it targets is not known. There are no base qualities to consult, and no much larger clone falls within one base.

The library was prepared using the immunoSEQ multiplex PCR assay. For the multiplex PCR, a mixture combining 60 forward primers for TCR Vbeta segments and 13 reverse primers for TCR Jbeta segments was used. The CDR3 region of rearranged TCR beta genes was amplified from genomic DNA by a multiplex PCR assay. The amplified TCR beta libraries were sequenced on the Illumina HiSeq System as 87-base-pair reads. On the study's bioinformatics: A later analysis counted about 76 million unique TCR beta chains across the 666 repertoires, and 9 million to 14 million of these chains were shared by at least two donors. To remove PCR and sequencing errors, raw reads were error-corrected and collapsed into unique sequences using a nearest-neighbor algorithm that merged closely related sequences. Alignment of CDR3 sequences to IMGT reference sequences was used to assign V, D and J gene segments. For a sequence to be retained, a match of at least six nucleotides was required to both a V gene segment and a J gene segment. A rearrangement counted as productive if the CDR3 had no stop codons and remained in frame with V and J, and every other rearrangement counted as non-productive. Following IMGT convention, CDR3 was defined as the stretch from the second conserved V-encoded cysteine up to the conserved J-encoded phenylalanine. The earlier analysis of approximately 500 of the donors excluded sequences that lacked an unambiguous match to a single V gene segment. An earlier analysis of a few hundred of the donors classified V segments as functional when productive rearrangements were above 56.7% and as segregating when the standard deviation between donors was above 5%. To diagnose cytomegalovirus status from the catalog of TCR beta chain sequences, a statistical classification framework was built. A later analysis assigned V and J genes by comparing TCR nucleotide sequences with IMGT/GENE-DB human TR gene sequences. A later analysis assigned CDR3 sequences and most-parsimonious VDJ recombination scenarios with the TCRdist pipeline. A later analysis defined each TCR beta chain by its CDR3 amino acid sequence plus V-gene family, and excluded reads lacking a unique V-gene family. To address suspected cross-contamination and a sequencing artifact, a later analysis removed a few hundred highly shared, low-generation-probability nucleotide sequences. In a later analysis, a clonal expansion index for each public chain was calculated from normalized within-repertoire ranks of inferred template counts. In a later analysis, generation probabilities were computed using a VDJ recombination model fitted to out-of-frame rearrangements, and the results were checked against IGoR. In a later analysis, TCR-TCR, TCR-HLA and TCR-CMV co-occurrence was scored with hypergeometric tests, and a repertoire-size bias correction was applied to TCR pairs. False discovery rates were estimated in a later analysis by permuting HLA or CMV assignments 20 times. In a later analysis, co-occurring TCRs were grouped with DBSCAN, and TCRdist sequence similarity was added when clustering was performed within HLA-allele-positive subsets. For co-occurrence clustering, repertoires with fewer than 30,000 or more than 120,000 public chains were excluded, along with several repertoires with anomalous nucleotide sharing. TCRdb stores this immuneACCESS table with in-frame sequences only. Part of the clones is absent; in the studies checked, under half of the shortfall reflects unresolved V genes, and no reason is known for the rest. From that table come the V and J calls and clone size; the DNA was used to work out D and trimming. The sample records over 200,000 clones, over 80% of which are singletons. The ten most abundant clones make up roughly 5% of the sample.

The chain was built from TRBV14 and TRBJ2-1; the D segment could be TRBD1, given 6 matching bases. The sequencing sample was made of PBMCs. The clonotype comes from a middle-aged woman in good health and CMV-seropositive. The CDR3 has the sequence CASSQGGGTWSYNEQFF. The DNA reads as follows: TGTGCCAGCAGCCAAGGAGGGGGAACGTGGTCCTACAATGAGCAGTTCTTC. The CDR3 plus the reference TRBV14 and TRBJ2-1 genes for the other parts give the full variable domain: EAGVTQFPSHSVIEKGQTVTLRCDPISGHDNLYWYRRVMGKEIKFLLHFVKESKQDESGMPNNRFLAERTGGTYSTLKVQPAELEDSGVYFCASSQGGGTWSYNEQFFGPGTRLTVL.